A selection of T cell receptor beta chains follows, all from one sample in a study of blood T cells in healthy people across ages. TCRdb independently ran MiXCR on the 5' RACE reads; one entry per CDR3 protein. The data show roughly 2 million distinct CDR3 sequences, with 49% seen just once and less than 2.5% held by the top ten. Sequencing was performed on blood. These receptors all come from a middle-aged woman in good health. The CDR3 runs from the conserved cysteine through the conserved F or W. The D gene is left open where the match is weak. Only some rows state a clone size, as once, few, many or a class for expanded clones.

D,V,J,size,DNA,CDR3
NA,TRBV5-1,TRBJ2-1,NA,TGCGCCAGCAGCTTGAGGGTCTCCAAATTCGGCCCCTCCTACAATGAGCAGTTCTTC,CASSLRVSKFGPSYNEQFF
NA,TRBV12-3/TRBV12-4,TRBJ1-2,NA,TGTGCCAGCAGCCTCCCCGGACAGCTTAACTATGGCTACACCTTC,CASSLPGQLNYGYTF
NA,TRBV27,TRBJ1-4,once,TGTGCCAGCAGTTTATATCAGGGGAGGGAAAAACTGTTTTTT,CASSLYQGREKLFF
NA,TRBV7-2,TRBJ2-5,few,TGTGCCAGCAGCTCCCTATATGGGACGGAGGGAGAGACCCAGTACTTC,CASSSLYGTEGETQYF
NA,TRBV5-1,TRBJ1-1,NA,TGCGCCAGCAGCTTACACCCGGTAGACGGCTACACTGAAGCTTTCTTT,CASSLHPVDGYTEAFF
NA,TRBV7-2,TRBJ2-1,few,TGTGCCAGTAGAGGAGCGGGTGGGGAGCAGTTCTTC,CASRGAGGEQFF
NA,TRBV20-1,TRBJ1-1,NA,TGCAGGGCTGGCGGTGGGAACACTGAAGCTTTCTTT,CRAGGGNTEAFF
NA,TRBV7-8,TRBJ1-2,few,TGTGCCAGCAGCTTAGGGCGGGCCCTGAGGACTGGCTACACCTTC,CASSLGRALRTGYTF
NA,TRBV6-2/TRBV6-3,TRBJ2-2,NA,TGTGCCAGCAGCTCTAGGATGTCCGGGGAGCTGTTTTTT,CASSSRMSGELFF
NA,TRBV6-8,TRBJ1-5,NA,TGTGCCAGCACTAACCAGCCCCAGCATTTT,CASTNQPQHF
NA,TRBV29-1,TRBJ1-4,NA,TGCAGCGTACTACTTGGGTCATATAATGAAAAACTGTTTTTT,CSVLLGSYNEKLFF
NA,TRBV28,TRBJ2-1,NA,TGTGCCAGCAGAGACCGCTCGGAGCAGTTCTTC,CASRDRSEQFF
NA,TRBV7-9,TRBJ1-1,NA,TGTGCCAGCAGCCCACCAAATGGAGGGATCACTGAAGCTTTCTTT,CASSPPNGGITEAFF
NA,TRBV6-5,TRBJ2-4,NA,TGTGCCAGCAGTTATGCAGGGGTCAAGGACATTCAGTACTTC,CASSYAGVKDIQYF
NA,TRBV5-8,TRBJ1-2,NA,TGTGCCAGCAGCTTTCCCGTGGTGGCGCGGGATGGCTACACCTTC,CASSFPVVARDGYTF
TRBD1,TRBV20-1,TRBJ1-2,few,TGCAGTGCTAGAGACTCGGCAGGGGGCTATGGCTACACCTTC,CSARDSAGGYGYTF
NA,TRBV20-1,TRBJ2-7,NA,TGCAGTGCTAGAGATTTGATAGCCTACGAGCAGTACTTC,CSARDLIAYEQYF
NA,TRBV4-2,TRBJ2-3,NA,TGTGCCAGCAGCCAAGATCCATGGAGGGGGATTGGGACAGATACGCAGTATTTT,CASSQDPWRGIGTDTQYF
TRBD2,TRBV29-1,TRBJ2-3,many,TGCAGCGTTGAAATAGCGGGGGGGAGCACAGATACGCAGTATTTT,CSVEIAGGSTDTQYF
NA,TRBV11-3,TRBJ2-3,NA,TGTGCCAGCAGCTTGAAGCGTACTAGTACGCAGTATTTT,CASSLKRTSTQYF
TRBD2,TRBV9,TRBJ2-1,NA,TGTGCCAGCAGCCACCCTATAGCGACTAGCGGGGGGTACAATGAGCAGTTCTTC,CASSHPIATSGGYNEQFF
NA,TRBV9,TRBJ2-3,NA,TGTGCCAGCAGCGTAGAACCCCAAGGGACGGGAACAGATACGCAGTATTTT,CASSVEPQGTGTDTQYF
NA,TRBV4-3,TRBJ1-2,few,TGCGCCAGCAGCCAAGCGTCCCAGGGGTTCTTTAACTATGGCTACACCTTC,CASSQASQGFFNYGYTF
NA,TRBV6-5,TRBJ2-3,NA,TGTGCCAGCAGTTACTCAAGGGGAGGGGGTGCGACTAAAACAGATACGCAGTATTTT,CASSYSRGGGATKTDTQYF
TRBD1,TRBV20-1,TRBJ2-1,NA,TGCAGTGCCAGACAAAGGACAGGGGTTTACAATGAGCAGTTCTTC,CSARQRTGVYNEQFF
NA,TRBV20-1,TRBJ1-6,NA,TGCAGTGCTAGATTACCACGGGACGTCCAGCCCCTCCACTTT,CSARLPRDVQPLHF
TRBD1,TRBV5-1,TRBJ2-1,NA,TGCGCCAGCAGCCGGCCTAGGACAGGTTTGGACAATGAGCAGTTCTTC,CASSRPRTGLDNEQFF
NA,TRBV28,TRBJ2-5,NA,TGTGCCAGCAGTTTAACGGTTATGTCGGGAGTGGGGGAGACCCAGTACTTC,CASSLTVMSGVGETQYF
NA,TRBV7-9,TRBJ2-7,few,TGTGCCAGCAGCTACAGGGACCAGCAAGCCTACGAGCAGTACTTC,CASSYRDQQAYEQYF